A single sample gave rise to the 19 T cell receptor beta chains below, sequenced in a study of cytomegalovirus exposure and HLA in healthy donors. Use of 60 Vbeta and 13 Jbeta primers characterized the PCR. The method was immunoSEQ multiplex PCR; TCRdb's version includes in-frame clones alone and lacks a portion of them. Of under 150,000 clones detected, nearly 80% appear once; the ten largest clones hold around 4.9%. Sequenced sample: PBMCs. These receptors originate from a male donor in good health and CMV-seronegative.

This clone was seen only a few times. The chain couples TRBV25-1 to TRBJ2-7; 7 nucleotides match TRBD1. CDR3 length equals 11 residues. Germline lookup yields CDR1 MGHDK and CDR2 SYGVNS. The junction had 0 bases not matched to a gene; V was cut back by 7 bases and J by 3 bases. CDR3 sequence: CASTGGYEQYF. CDR3 nucleotides: TGTGCCAGCACAGGGGGCTACGAGCAGTACTTC.

The chain recombines TRBV11-3 with TRBJ2-1; 8 nucleotides align to TRBD2. This CDR3 is built from 15 residues. J was trimmed by 10 bases and V by 0 bases; bases with no gene match: 8. CDR1 is SGHNT and CDR2 is YENEEA in the germline V gene. CDR3 residues: CASSLDSGGSWEQFF. CDR3 bases: TGTGCCAGCAGCTTAGATTCGGGAGGGAGTTGGGAGCAGTTCTTC.

This rearrangement joins TRBV7-2 to TRBJ2-7; D gene uncertain. This CDR3 is 11 amino acids long. CDR1 is SGHTA and CDR2 is FQGNSA in the germline V gene. With 6 bases removed from V and 4 bases from J, the gap between germline ends came to 7 bases. CDR3 sequence reads: CASRVGYEQYF. The CDR3 DNA reads TGTGCCAGCAGAGTCGGGTACGAGCAGTACTTC.

The CDR3 sequence: CASGTSTWRGAEDGYTF. The CDR3 DNA reads as TGTGCCAGCGGTACTTCGACATGGAGGGGCGCAGAAGATGGCTACACCTTC. V is TRBV28 and J is TRBJ1-2; D might be TRBD1 (5 bases). CDR1 and CDR2 from the germline V gene are MDHEN and SYDVKM. The CDR3 contains 17 residues. Deletions cut 8 bases from V and 6 bases from J, with 28 bases between.

This clone was counted a single time. In nucleotides, the CDR3 is TGCGCCAGCAGCCCGGGGGGAGCCCTCTATGGCTACACCTTC. It encodes CASSPGGALYGYTF. J is TRBJ1-2 and V is TRBV5-1, with a tentative D call TRBD1 (5 bases). Deletions cut 4 bases from V and 4 bases from J, with 14 bases between. This CDR3 has 14 residues. Per the germline V gene, CDR1 is SGHRS and CDR2 is YFSETQ.

The V gene is TRBV4-3, the J gene TRBJ1-2, with a tentative D call TRBD1 (5 bases). Per germline, CDR1 LGHNA and CDR2 YSLEER. Trimming took off 0 bases at V and 4 bases at J, with 12 bases between the two ends. The CDR3 totals 15 residues. The DNA for the CDR3 is TGCGCCAGCAGCCAAGAAACAGGACTAGGCTATGGCTACACCTTC. It encodes CASSQETGLGYGYTF.

The count of this clone is one. J is TRBJ2-2 and V is TRBV4-3; 8 bases map to TRBD1. This CDR3 comprises 15 residues. V was pared by 4 bases and J by 4 bases, with 5 bases of the junction left unmatched. Germline V gene sequence: CDR1 LGHNA, CDR2 YSLEER. CDR3 loop: CASSRTTGGTGELFF. DNA of the CDR3: TGCGCCAGCAGCCGAACAACAGGGGGCACCGGGGAGCTGTTTTTT.

The V call is TRBV7-2, the J call TRBJ1-1, with D hard to call. Per germline, CDR1 SGHTA and CDR2 FQGNSA. There are 15 residues in the CDR3. Trimming took off 2 bases at V and 2 bases at J, with 12 bases between the two ends. The CDR3 reads CASSLTSGPNTEAFF. The CDR3 region has the DNA TGTGCCAGCAGCTTAACTAGCGGGCCTAACACTGAAGCTTTCTTT. The variable domain in full, completed from reference TRBV7-2 and TRBJ1-1, reads GAGVSQSPSNKVTEKGKDVELRCDPISGHTALYWYRQSLGQGLEFLIYFQGNSAPDKSGLPSDRFSAERTGGSVSTLTIQRTQQEDSAVYLCASSLTSGPNTEAFFGQGTRLTVV.

The V call is TRBV6-6, the J call TRBJ2-5, with TRBD1 as a possible D gene (6 bases). V was shortened by 6 bases and J by 3 bases, with 8 bases between the two germline ends. Germline V gene data show CDR1 as MNHNY and CDR2 as SVGAGI (reference sequence). CDR3 length: 12 amino acids. In DNA form, the CDR3 reads TGTGCCAGCAGACGGACAGAAGAGACCCAGTACTTC. Translation: CASRRTEETQYF.

The chain combines TRBV6-5 with TRBJ2-7, with no clear D. This CDR3 has 14 amino acids. CDR1 is MNHEY and CDR2 is SVGAGI in the germline V gene. Trimming took 8 bases from V and 0 from J, leaving 14 bases between them. The chain's CDR3 is CASSRSAASYEQYF. CDR3 sequence (DNA): TGTGCCAGCTCCCGGTCCGCGGCCTCCTACGAGCAGTACTTC.

DNA of the CDR3: TGTGCCAGCAGCCGGGAGGGTCCTGAAGCTTTCTTT. It is translated as CASSREGPEAFF. The rearrangement links TRBV7-2 to TRBJ1-1; D unclear. CDR3 length: 12 residues. V was clipped by 5 bases and J by 6 bases, with 10 bases between them. Germline V gene sequence: CDR1 SGHTA, CDR2 FQGNSA.

The chain uses TRBV18 and TRBJ1-2; 9 nucleotides match TRBD1. CDR3 length equals 14 residues. V trimming: 2 bases; J trimming: 4 bases; junction bases outside the gene matches: 2. Per germline, CDR1 KGHSH and CDR2 LQKENI. The CDR3: CASSPSGQGYGYTF. For the CDR3, the DNA is TGTGCCAGCTCACCATCGGGACAGGGCTATGGCTACACCTTC. The variable domain in full, with the rest retrieved from reference TRBV18 and TRBJ1-2, is NAGVMQNPRHLVRRRGQEARLRCSPMKGHSHVYWYRQLPEEGLKFMVYLQKENIIDESGMPKERFSAEFPKEGPSILRIQQVVRGDSAAYFCASSPSGQGYGYTFGSGTRLTVV.

V is TRBV15 and J is TRBJ2-1; 7 bases map to TRBD1. Trimming cost V 0 bases and J 0 bases; bases outside gene matches: 11. Germline CDR1 is LNHNV and CDR2 is YYDKDF (reference sequence). This CDR3 contains 19 residues. The CDR3 loop reads CATSRESTRDSSSYNEQFF. The CDR3 DNA reads as TGTGCCACCAGCAGAGAGAGTACCAGGGACAGCAGCTCCTACAATGAGCAGTTCTTC. Combining the CDR3 with reference TRBV15 and TRBJ2-1 gives the whole variable domain DAMVIQNPRYQVTQFGKPVTLSCSQTLNHNVMYWYQQKSSQAPKLLFHYYDKDFNNEADTPDNFQSRRPNTSFCFLDIRSPGLGDTAMYLCATSRESTRDSSSYNEQFFGPGTRLTVL.

This clone has just a few counts. Other nucleotide sequences in the sample specify the same CDR3. The chain uses TRBV5-4 and TRBJ1-1; 11 bases match TRBD1. This CDR3 spans 15 amino acids. Germline V gene lookup returns CDR1 SGHNT and CDR2 YYREEE (reference sequence). The junction had 7 bases not matched to a gene; V was cut back by 4 bases and J by 5 bases. The CDR3 here is CASSGRDRGGTEAFF. The CDR3 coding sequence is TGTGCCAGCAGCGGCCGGGACAGGGGGGGGACTGAAGCTTTCTTT. Full variable domain (outside the CDR3, taken from reference TRBV5-4 and TRBJ1-1): ETGVTQSPTHLIKTRGQQVTLRCSSQSGHNTVSWYQQALGQGPQFIFQYYREEENGRGNFPPRFSGLQFPNYSSELNVNALELDDSALYLCASSGRDRGGTEAFFGQGTRLTVV.

In nucleotides, the CDR3 is TGTGCCAGCAGCGTAGGATTCCGGGGAGAGACCCAGTACTTC. Residues: CASSVGFRGETQYF. The chain carries TRBV9 and TRBJ2-5; possibly TRBD2 for D (5 bases). The V gene's germline CDR1 is SGDLS and CDR2 YYNGEE. This CDR3 spans 14 amino acids. V shed 0 bases and J shed 4 bases, with 10 bases lying between them.

The chain recombines TRBV9 with TRBJ2-7; weak D call: TRBD2 (5 bases). Trimming left V 0 bases short and J 0 bases short, with 7 bases between. This CDR3 comprises 14 residues. Germline CDR1 SGDLS, CDR2 YYNGEE. CDR3 DNA: TGTGCCAGCAGCGTAGTGGGGAGCTCCTACGAGCAGTACTTC. Amino acid sequence: CASSVVGSSYEQYF.

The chain recombines TRBV2 with TRBJ1-2; 8 nucleotides match TRBD1. The length of the CDR3 is 13 residues. Per germline, CDR1 SNHLY and CDR2 FYNNEI. J gave up 4 bases and V 6 bases, and 4 bases lay outside the gene matches. The CDR3 protein is CASRGDRFYGYTF. As DNA, the CDR3 is TGTGCCAGCAGGGGGGACAGGTTCTATGGCTACACCTTC.

This rearrangement joins TRBV15 to TRBJ1-6, with 7 bases that match TRBD1. Germline CDR1 and CDR2: LNHNV and YYDKDF (reference sequence). The CDR3 is 14 residues long. With 3 bases clipped from V and 10 bases from J, the junction kept 6 bases outside the gene matches. CDR3 nucleotide sequence: TGTGCCACCAGCAGGACAGGGCGGGACTCACCCCTCCACTTT. Its protein product is CATSRTGRDSPLHF.

The chain combines TRBV30 with TRBJ1-6, with 9 bases matching TRBD1. V lost 5 bases and J lost 8; bases outside the gene matches: 7. Germline lookup yields CDR1 GTSNPN and CDR2 SVGIG (reference sequence). The CDR3 is made up of 14 amino acids. CDR3 loop: CAWVETGGYSPLHF. CDR3 nucleotides: TGTGCCTGGGTGGAGACAGGGGGGTATTCACCCCTCCACTTT.